The 26 T cell receptor beta chains presented below share a single source sample, sequenced in a study of T cells in Graves' hyperthyroidism and ophthalmopathy. The CDR3 regions of TCR beta were amplified from RNA transcripts. The TCR CDR3 was amplified in a first-round RT-PCR using the HTBI primer set. Via MiXCR, TCRdb re-called the multiplex PCR reads, giving one row per CDR3 protein. In the table there are about 300,000 distinct CDR3 sequences, roughly 13% of which are singletons. Sequencing was done on a sample of blood. The receptors shown here come from a woman aged 40 to 50 with Graves' hyperthyroidism.

This clonotype was picked up many times. The rearrangement links TRBV24-1 to TRBJ2-1; TRBD2 is a possible D gene (6 bases). The ends were cut back, 6 bases at V and 4 bases at J, with 12 bases in the middle. Germline values: CDR1 KGHDR, CDR2 SFDVKD. The CDR3 is 14 residues long. The CDR3 DNA is TGTGCCACCAGTTTCGGGGACTCTTACAATGAGCAGTTCTTC. Translating it yields CATSFGDSYNEQFF.

Remarks on this clonotype: A much larger clonotype is one base distant, so this may be a read error. The chain combines TRBV27 with TRBJ2-3; D possibly uses TRBD1 or TRBD2 (5 bases each). Deletions cut 8 bases from V and 8 bases from J, with 26 bases between. This CDR3 comprises 16 residues. From germline, CDR1 is MNHEY and CDR2 SMNVEV (reference sequence). The CDR3 spells CASSDTPGIGSGTQYF. DNA of the CDR3: TGTGCCAGCTCGGACACCCCGGGGATTGGTTCAGGTACGCAGTATTTT.

Many counts were recorded for this clonotype. This chain's CDR3 is CASSSPGLAAQETQYF. DNA of the CDR3: TGTGCCAGCAGTTCCCCGGGACTAGCGGCCCAAGAGACCCAGTACTTC. The chain couples TRBV6-6 to TRBJ2-5, with 11 bases lining up with TRBD2. Trimming took 4 bases from V and 1 from J; bases not matched to a gene: 5. This CDR3 spans 16 amino acids. CDR1 and CDR2 from the germline V gene are MNHNY and SVGAGI (reference sequence).

This clonotype was seen repeatedly, ten times or more. This chain links TRBV7-2 with TRBJ1-1, with D uncertain. The V gene's germline CDR1 is SGHTA and CDR2 FQGNSA. Deletions cut 6 bases from V and 3 bases from J, with 11 bases between. This CDR3 comprises 13 residues. The CDR3: CASSPKGDTEAFF. In DNA, the CDR3 is TGTGCCAGCAGTCCGAAAGGCGACACTGAAGCTTTCTTT.

The V and J genes are TRBV20-1 and TRBJ2-2; the match to TRBD2 covers 9 bases. Germline-derived CDR1 and CDR2 are DFQATT and SNEGSKA (reference sequence). Losses at the gene ends were 2 bases for V and 6 bases for J; bases not matched to a gene: 10. The CDR3 has 16 residues. CDR3 sequence reads: CSARPRGGRAPGELFF. The CDR3 nucleotides read TGCAGTGCTAGACCTAGGGGCGGGAGGGCCCCCGGGGAGCTGTTTTTT.

This clonotype was detected ten times or more. The chain carries TRBV7-2 and TRBJ2-3; 9 bases are a match to TRBD2. V was clipped by 3 bases and J by 3 bases; unmatched bases: 7. This CDR3 is built from 16 residues. The V gene's germline CDR1 is SGHTA and CDR2 FQGNSA. CDR3 nucleotide sequence: TGTGCCAGCAGCTTTCATAGCGGGAGCGGTACAGATACGCAGTATTTT. Encoded protein: CASSFHSGSGTDTQYF.

This clonotype was found many times. The J gene is TRBJ2-7, the V gene TRBV27; 7 nucleotides match TRBD2. Trimming removed 4 bases from V and 3 bases from J; junction bases left unmatched: 9. CDR3 size: 15 residues. CDR1 and CDR2 (germline): MNHEY, SMNVEV (reference sequence). The CDR3 is CASSSSLAGVYEQYF. CDR3 coding DNA: TGTGCCAGCAGTTCATCTCTCGCGGGAGTCTACGAGCAGTACTTC.

This clonotype was counted a few times. This CDR3 is missing its conserved last phenylalanine or tryptophan, likely due to a read error. The chain combines TRBV30 with TRBJ1-5; D remains ambiguous. V lost 2 bases and J lost 10, with 15 bases in between. This CDR3 comprises 13 residues. Germline assignment: CDR1 GTSNPN and CDR2 SVGIG (reference sequence). CDR3 sequence reads: CAWSLSVTQPQHL. The CDR3 DNA reads TGTGCCTGGAGTTTGTCAGTTACTCAACCCCAGCATCTT.

This clonotype was observed at least ten times. The V and J genes are TRBV11-2 and TRBJ1-3; no firm D call. The germline V gene encodes CDR1 SGHAT and CDR2 FQNNGV. The V end was cut by 3 bases, the J end by 4 bases, with 13 bases between. The CDR3 runs 15 residues. The chain's CDR3 is CASSFTGGGGNTIYF. The CDR3 region has the DNA TGTGCCAGCAGCTTTACGGGCGGAGGAGGAAACACCATATATTTT.

Many counts were recorded for this clonotype. This chain uses TRBV10-1 with TRBJ1-1, with unresolved D. CDR1 and CDR2 (germline): WNHNN, SYGVQD (reference sequence). Trimming pared 6 bases from V and 1 base from J, leaving 9 bases between. The length of the CDR3 is 13 residues. This CDR3 reads CASRVGPNTEAFF. The CDR3 nucleotides read TGCGCCAGCAGGGTCGGACCGAACACTGAAGCTTTCTTT.

This clonotype was recorded many times. The chain employs TRBV6-1 and TRBJ1-2; 10 positions match TRBD1. The CDR3 totals 15 residues. The germline V gene has CDR1 MNHNS and CDR2 SASEGT. V trimming: 5 bases; J trimming: 8 bases; junction bases outside the gene matches: 11. The CDR3 sequence: CASSTTGGFVSGYTF. CDR3 DNA: TGTGCCAGCAGTACGACAGGGGGCTTTGTAAGCGGCTACACCTTC.

This clonotype was observed a few times. The chain uses TRBV5-6 and TRBJ2-3; D unclear. TRBJ1-5 explains the end of the DNA better; the J call may be wrong. Looked up from germline, CDR1 is SGHDT and CDR2 is YYEEEE. The CDR3 totals 13 residues. This CDR3 reads CASSTRVSDTQHF. The CDR3 DNA reads as TGTGCCAGCAGCACCCGAGTTTCAGATACGCAGCATTTT.

Ten or more counts support this clonotype. The gene calls are TRBV7-9 and TRBJ1-2, with 9 bases fitting TRBD1. The CDR3 runs 17 residues. V shed 5 bases and J 5 bases; nucleotides not matched to a gene: 15. Germline CDR1 reads SEHNR; CDR2 reads FQNEAQ (reference sequence). The CDR3 coding sequence is TGTGCCAGCAGCCCGCACTCGGGGACAGGGTTTGAGTATGGCTACACCTTC. Translation: CASSPHSGTGFEYGYTF.

This clonotype was detected many times. V and J are TRBV12-5 and TRBJ2-5, with D perhaps matching TRBD1 (6 bases). V lost 1 base to trimming and J lost 5 bases, with 29 bases between them. The germline V gene encodes CDR1 LGHNT and CDR2 FRNRAP. The CDR3 has 20 amino acids. This chain's CDR3 is CASGLAIGNRDTFYGETQYF. CDR3 nucleotide sequence: TGTGCTAGTGGTTTGGCAATTGGGAACCGGGACACATTCTATGGGGAGACCCAGTACTTC.

The sample holds a few counts of this clonotype. V usage is TRBV20-1 and J usage is TRBJ1-2, with D possibly being TRBD1 (5 bases). Trimming shortened V by 2 bases and J by 5 bases, and 15 bases separated the two germline ends. The V gene's germline CDR1 is DFQATT and CDR2 SNEGSKA (reference sequence). This CDR3 is built from 14 residues. DNA of the CDR3: TGCAGTGCTAGACCACCGGGGGTGGCGTATGGCTACACCTTC. Protein sequence: CSARPPGVAYGYTF.

This clonotype turned up a few times. The rearrangement links TRBV9 to TRBJ2-3; 7 bases fit TRBD1. The CDR3 has 15 residues. The ends lost 2 bases at V and 6 bases at J; junction bases unmatched: 9. CDR1 SGDLS and CDR2 YYNGEE come from the germline V gene. The CDR3 sequence is CASSVRQGLTDTQYF. CDR3 DNA: TGTGCCAGCAGCGTTCGACAGGGTCTTACGGATACGCAGTATTTT.

This clonotype was seen at least ten times. This rearrangement joins TRBV3-1 to TRBJ2-6; D not resolved. CDR1 LGHDT and CDR2 YNNKEL come from the germline V gene (reference sequence). V dropped 8 bases and J dropped 3 bases, with 2 bases sitting between them. This CDR3 contains 11 residues. CDR3 DNA sequence: TGTGCCAGCCGTGGGGCCAACGTCCTGACTTTC. Its translation is CASRGANVLTF.

CDR3 residues: CASRRTGNSYEQYF. CDR3 DNA sequence: TGTGCCAGCAGGCGGACAGGGAACTCCTACGAGCAGTACTTC. The genes are TRBV28 and TRBJ2-7; 8 positions match TRBD1. This CDR3 is built from 14 residues. V lost 6 bases, J lost 0 bases, and 4 bases stayed unmatched. The germline gives CDR1 MDHEN, CDR2 SYDVKM.

The CDR3 loop reads CATSRGDRGRGEKLFF. The DNA for the CDR3 is TGTGCCACCAGCAGGGGCGACAGGGGGCGAGGAGAAAAACTGTTTTTT. This sequence joins TRBV15 and TRBJ1-4, with 10 bases aligning to TRBD1. Germline V gene lookup returns CDR1 LNHNV and CDR2 YYDKDF (reference sequence). The CDR3 contains 16 residues. V shed 3 bases and J 8 bases; nucleotides not matched to a gene: 9.

This clonotype was seen at least ten times. This chain links TRBV27 with TRBJ1-4; D unclear. CDR1 is MNHEY, CDR2 SMNVEV, per germline (reference sequence). CDR3 length equals 17 residues. Trimming cost V 1 base and J 4 bases, with 16 bases left between them. CDR3: CASSLLGLVEDNEKLFF. The DNA for the CDR3 is TGTGCCAGCAGTTTATTGGGATTAGTCGAGGATAATGAAAAACTGTTTTTT.

Ten or more counts support this clonotype. The genes are TRBV4-1 and TRBJ1-1; D remains ambiguous. In germline, CDR1 is MGHRA, CDR2 YSYEKL. The V gene lost 10 bases and the J gene lost 2 bases, with 14 bases spanning the gap. The CDR3 is 13 amino acids. The CDR3 loop reads CATARVENTEAFF. For the CDR3, the DNA is TGCGCCACTGCGAGGGTCGAAAACACTGAAGCTTTCTTT.

This clonotype has ten or more counts. The rearrangement joins TRBV28 to TRBJ2-3; D may be TRBD2 (6 bases). This CDR3 spans 16 amino acids. CDR1 is MDHEN, CDR2 SYDVKM, per germline. Trimming shortened V by 5 bases and J by 0 bases, and 15 bases separated the two germline ends. The CDR3 reads CASSTGSGASTDTQYF. In nucleotides, the CDR3 is TGTGCCAGCAGTACGGGCTCGGGAGCGAGCACAGATACGCAGTATTTT. Complete variable domain (other parts from reference TRBV28 and TRBJ2-3): DVKVTQSSRYLVKRTGEKVFLECVQDMDHENMFWYRQDPGLGLRLIYFSYDVKMKEKGDIPEGYSVSREKKERFSLILESASTNQTSMYLCASSTGSGASTDTQYFGPGTRLTVL.

This chain uses TRBV29-1 with TRBJ2-7; 10 nucleotides line up with TRBD2. Trimming cost V 4 bases and J 6 bases; bases outside gene matches: 3. CDR1 is SQVTM, CDR2 ANQGSEA, per germline. The CDR3 runs to 12 residues. The CDR3 region is CSVAAGGPEQYF. The DNA of the CDR3 is TGCAGCGTTGCAGCGGGAGGGCCCGAGCAGTACTTC.

This clonotype was observed at least ten times. The V and J genes are TRBV3-1 and TRBJ1-6; the D is unclear. Germline assignment: CDR1 LGHDT and CDR2 YNNKEL (reference sequence). The CDR3 contains 14 residues. V lost 3 bases to trimming and J lost 7 bases, with 10 bases between them. CDR3 DNA sequence: TGTGCCAGCAGCCAGGGAGTGGGGAATTCACCCCTCCACTTT. This codes for CASSQGVGNSPLHF.

The V and J genes are TRBV5-4 and TRBJ1-3; D not certain. This CDR3 region has 13 residues. The germline V and J ends were trimmed by 0 bases and 3 bases, with 4 bases remaining between them. Germline V gene sequence: CDR1 SGHNT, CDR2 YYREEE (reference sequence). The CDR3 nucleotides are TGTGCCAGCAGCTTGGTTGGTGGAAACACCATATATTTT. Protein: CASSLVGGNTIYF.

V is TRBV7-2 and J is TRBJ2-1; a possible D gene is TRBD2 (6 bases). Trimming stripped 8 bases from V and 0 bases from J, with 14 bases between. CDR1 and CDR2 from the germline V gene are SGHTA and FQGNSA. CDR3 length: 15 amino acids. The CDR3 region is CASSRDWSSYNEQFF. The CDR3 DNA is TGTGCCAGCTCCCGGGACTGGAGCTCCTACAATGAGCAGTTCTTC. The variable domain in full, with the rest retrieved from reference TRBV7-2 and TRBJ2-1, is GAGVSQSPSNKVTEKGKDVELRCDPISGHTALYWYRQSLGQGLEFLIYFQGNSAPDKSGLPSDRFSAERTGGSVSTLTIQRTQQEDSAVYLCASSRDWSSYNEQFFGPGTRLTVL.